This T cell receptor (beta chain) was observed in a study of vaccination effects on CD4 cells after COVID-19. Across the whole study: Participants were given two doses of BNT162b2 or mRNA-1273 vaccine. Study findings and constraints: Convalescents showed post-vaccine spike-reactive clones that were mainly new vaccine-induced clones. In the study, convalescent patients were few, and early post-infection timepoints were absent.

As regards this clone: The target antigen is unknown.

V was trimmed by 5 bases and J by 4 bases, leaving 12 bases between them. This CDR3 comprises 14 residues. From germline, CDR1 is SEHNR and CDR2 FQNEAQ (reference sequence). Viral peptide pools were used in the ViraFEST assay to expand antigen-specific CD4+ T cells, and sequencing came afterward. Having been cultured for roughly 11 days, the cells underwent CD4+ T cell isolation. The infection with SARS-CoV-2 (confirmed by PCR) occurred in this person between March and December 2020. The table came from immunoSEQ multiplex PCR; TCRdb's copy has only in-frame clones and leaves some out. The sample yields approximately 26,000 clones, 75% to 80% seen once.

This clonotype was obtained from a human donor who had a prior SARS-CoV-2 infection. The V and J genes are TRBV7-9 and TRBJ1-5, with D possibly TRBD1 on 6 matching bases. Sequences were derived from CD4+ T cells from PBMCs cultured with HCoV-NL63 spike peptides, sampled before COVID-19 vaccination. DNA for the CDR3: TGTGCCAGCAGCGGAGAGACAGGAAATCAGCCCCAGCATTTT. As protein: CASSGETGNQPQHF.